This TCR beta chain was observed in a study of beta chain features in type 1 diabetes. V was clipped by 7 bases and J by 4 bases, with 19 bases between them. The CDR3 spans 16 residues. Germline loops: CDR1 MDHEN, CDR2 SYDVKM. A remark on this clone: Its antigen is still unknown.

General study findings and limits: Researchers report that Type 1 diabetes patients had moderately but significantly shorter TCRB CDR3s across all four CD4+ subsets.

Expressed TCRB transcripts got sequenced, as all isolated RNA was reverse transcribed. Libraries were prepared by immunoSEQ multiplex PCR; TCRdb keeps only in-frame clonotypes and omits some of them. The table lists tens of thousands of clones, roughly 40% of them singletons. This chain uses TRBV28 with TRBJ1-4; D ambiguous. Source material: Tregs from blood. This TCR derives from a man in his thirties or forties with type 1 diabetes. CDR3 bases: TGTGCCAGCACCCCACTTGTATACAGCCGTAATGAAAAACTGTTTTTT. Translated: CASTPLVYSRNEKLFF.